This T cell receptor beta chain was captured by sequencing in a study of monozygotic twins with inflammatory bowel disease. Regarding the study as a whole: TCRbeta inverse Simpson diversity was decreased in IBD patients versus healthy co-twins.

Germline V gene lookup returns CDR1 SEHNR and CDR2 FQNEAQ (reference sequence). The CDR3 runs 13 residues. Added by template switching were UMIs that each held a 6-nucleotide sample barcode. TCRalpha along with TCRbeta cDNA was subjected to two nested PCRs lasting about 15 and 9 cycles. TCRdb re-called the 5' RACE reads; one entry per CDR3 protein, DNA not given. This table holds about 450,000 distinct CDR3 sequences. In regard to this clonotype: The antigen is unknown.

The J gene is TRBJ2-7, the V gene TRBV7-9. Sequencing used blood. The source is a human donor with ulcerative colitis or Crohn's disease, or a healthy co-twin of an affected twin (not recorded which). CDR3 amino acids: CASSLRQDYEQYF.